What follows are 9 T cell receptor beta chains derived from one specimen sequenced in a study of T cell responses to AZD1222 COVID-19 vaccine. Sequencing was performed with immunoSEQ multiplex PCR; in TCRdb, only in-frame clones are kept and a portion is missing. The table includes tens of thousands of clones, around 80% detected once. The sample was peripheral blood, taken 28 days after the second dose of the MenACWY control vaccine. These receptors originate from an adult who received the MenACWY meningococcal vaccine as a control.

This chain joins TRBV3-1 (or the pseudogene TRBV3-2) and TRBJ1-6; D possibly corresponds to TRBD1 (5 bases). Trimming removed 0 bases from V and 12 bases from J, with 15 bases in between. CDR3 size: 15 residues. Germline lookup yields CDR1 LGHDT and CDR2 YNNKEL (reference sequence). This CDR3 reads CASSQESVTGGPLHF. In nucleotides, the CDR3 is TGTGCCAGCAGCCAAGAGTCGGTCACCGGGGGACCCCTCCACTTT.

V gene TRBV3-1 (or the pseudogene TRBV3-2) combines with J gene TRBJ1-4; TRBD1 matches at 9 bases. Trimming took 8 bases from V and 8 from J; bases not matched to a gene: 6. The CDR3 is made up of 13 amino acids. Germline loops: CDR1 LGHDT, CDR2 YNNKEL (reference sequence). As DNA, the CDR3 is TGTGCCAGCCGAAGGGGGACAGGGGAAAAACTGTTTTTT. This encodes CASRRGTGEKLFF.

V is TRBV18 and J is TRBJ2-3; maybe TRBD1 (6 bases). CDR1 is KGHSH, CDR2 LQKENI, per germline. CDR3 length: 13 residues. Trimming removed 5 bases from V and 4 bases from J, with 10 bases in between. The CDR3 region has the DNA TGTGCCAGCTCAGGGGACAATGCAGATACGCAGTATTTT. The encoded protein is CASSGDNADTQYF. Combining the CDR3 with reference TRBV18 and TRBJ2-3 gives the whole variable domain NAGVMQNPRHLVRRRGQEARLRCSPMKGHSHVYWYRQLPEEGLKFMVYLQKENIIDESGMPKERFSAEFPKEGPSILRIQQVVRGDSAAYFCASSGDNADTQYFGPGTRLTVL.

This chain joins TRBV4-1 and TRBJ1-4; 8 bases are shared with TRBD1. The length of the CDR3 is 14 residues. Germline assignment: CDR1 MGHRA and CDR2 YSYEKL. V was pared by 2 bases and J by 5 bases, with 1 base of the junction left unmatched. CDR3 in amino acids: CASSQRQGNEKLFF. In nucleotides, the CDR3 is TGCGCCAGCAGCCAACGACAGGGGAATGAAAAACTGTTTTTT.

This clone showed up just once. The chain carries TRBV18 and TRBJ1-2; 12 nucleotides match TRBD1. Germline CDR1 is KGHSH and CDR2 is LQKENI. The CDR3 runs 17 residues. V lost 1 base and J lost 7; bases outside the gene matches: 10. The DNA for the CDR3 is TGTGCCAGCTCACCACTTTCCCCGGGACAGGGGGCGAGTGGCTACACCTTC. Protein: CASSPLSPGQGASGYTF.

The chain recombines TRBV3-1 (or the pseudogene TRBV3-2) with TRBJ2-3; 7 bases are a match to TRBD2. V shed 3 bases and J 6 bases; nucleotides not matched to a gene: 9. The germline gives CDR1 LGHDT, CDR2 YNNKEL (reference sequence). The CDR3 contains 15 residues. The CDR3 sequence: CASSQKGLQVDTQYF. CDR3 in DNA: TGTGCCAGCAGCCAGAAGGGACTACAGGTCGATACGCAGTATTTT.

In its sample, this clone was seen a few times. This chain joins TRBV12-3 or TRBV12-4 and TRBJ2-2, with D hard to call. Trimming cost V 7 bases and J 2 bases, with 2 bases left between them. The CDR3 is 11 amino acids. The CDR3 coding sequence is TGTGCCAGCACCAACACCGGGGAGCTGTTTTTT. This sequence encodes CASTNTGELFF.

V and J are TRBV11-2 and TRBJ2-7, with a possible D match to TRBD2 (6 bases). Germline values: CDR1 SGHAT, CDR2 FQNNGV. The CDR3 extends over 17 amino acids. V shed 5 bases and J shed 3 bases, with 23 bases lying between them. The CDR3 reads CASSREKDRLGVYEQYV. The CDR3 DNA sequence: TGTGCCAGCAGCCGGGAGAAAGACCGACTAGGAGTCTACGAGCAGTACGTC.

V gene TRBV30 combines with J gene TRBJ1-1, with 10 bases lining up with TRBD1. V trimming: 8 bases; J trimming: 0 bases; junction bases outside the gene matches: 6. The CDR3 is made up of 14 amino acids. The germline CDR1 and CDR2 sequences are GTSNPN and SVGIG (reference sequence). The CDR3: CAGGTGALNTEAFF. CDR3 coding DNA: TGTGCCGGGGGGACAGGGGCCCTGAACACTGAAGCTTTCTTT. Using reference TRBV30 and TRBJ1-1 for the parts outside the CDR3, the full variable domain is SQTIHQWPATLVQPVGSPLSLECTVEGTSNPNLYWYRQAAGRGLQLLFYSVGIGQISSEVPQNLSASRPQDRQFILSSKKLLLSDSGFYLCAGGTGALNTEAFFGQGTRLTVV.